These 29 T cell receptor beta chains came from one sample sequenced in a study of OX40 agonist ivuxolimab in advanced cancers. Libraries were prepared by immunoSEQ multiplex PCR; TCRdb keeps only in-frame clonotypes and omits some of them. The data contain about 34,000 clones, around nine tenths of them singletons. The sequenced sample was CD4+ or CD8+ T cells sorted from blood, obtained in a trial of the OX40 agonist ivuxolimab. All receptors come from an adult with an advanced solid tumor such as melanoma, head and neck, liver or kidney cancer.

V is TRBV6-1 and J is TRBJ2-4, with 9 bases matching TRBD1. The germline gives CDR1 MNHNS, CDR2 SASEGT. The CDR3 has 17 amino acids. The V and J ends lost 1 base and 4 bases, in that order; junction bases with no gene match: 8. The CDR3: CASSEVFAGTGKNIQYF. The CDR3 region has the DNA TGTGCCAGCAGTGAAGTTTTCGCCGGGACAGGGAAAAACATTCAGTACTTC.

V usage is TRBV5-1 and J usage is TRBJ2-6; D unresolved. There are 15 residues in the CDR3. Between the trimmed V and J ends, which lost 1 base and 2 bases, there was a span of 7 bases. Germline V lookup: CDR1 SGHRS, CDR2 YFSETQ. CDR3 nucleotides: TGCGCCAGCAGCTTGCCTGGAGCTGGGGCCAACGTCCTGACTTTC. Its protein is CASSLPGAGANVLTF. The full variable domain, completed using reference TRBV5-1 and TRBJ2-6, is KAGVTQTPRYLIKTRGQQVTLSCSPISGHRSVSWYQQTPGQGLQFLFEYFSETQRNKGNFPGRFSGRQFSNSRSEMNVSTLELGDSALYLCASSLPGAGANVLTFGAGSRLTVL.

The chain joins TRBV5-4 to TRBJ1-1; maybe TRBD1 (5 bases). CDR1 is SGHNT, CDR2 YYREEE, per germline (reference sequence). Trimming stripped 0 bases from V and 8 bases from J, with 14 bases between. The CDR3 spans 14 residues. The CDR3 DNA follows: TGTGCCAGCAGCTTGGCACGGGACTTAAAGGAAGCTTTCTTT. Protein product: CASSLARDLKEAFF.

The gene calls are TRBV6-5 and TRBJ2-5; 7 nucleotides line up with TRBD1. The J call may be in error: the DNA end matches TRBJ2-7 better. Germline V lookup: CDR1 MNHEY, CDR2 SVGAGI. The CDR3 contains 14 residues. This chain's CDR3 is CASSPQGQTYEQYF. The CDR3 DNA follows: TGTGCCAGCAGTCCCCAGGGACAGACCTACGAGCAGTACTTC.

The CDR3 spells CASSLAFGNQETQYF. CDR3 DNA sequence: TGCGCCAGCAGCTTGGCCTTCGGTAACCAAGAGACCCAGTACTTC. The chain employs TRBV5-1 and TRBJ2-5; D is unclear. This CDR3 has 15 residues. Trimming took 0 bases from V and 0 from J, leaving 9 bases between them. CDR1 and CDR2 (germline): SGHRS, YFSETQ.

The J gene is TRBJ2-1, the V gene TRBV7-9; 8 nucleotides agree with TRBD1. Germline-derived CDR1 and CDR2 are SEHNR and FQNEAQ (reference sequence). The CDR3 loop spans 15 amino acids. The junction had 10 bases not matched to a gene; V was cut back by 5 bases and J by 7 bases. The CDR3 region has the DNA TGTGCCAGCAGCCCCTCCGGACAGGGTCGGAATGAGCAGTTCTTC. It yields the protein CASSPSGQGRNEQFF.

This clone is a singleton in its sample. The chain is built from TRBV5-6 and TRBJ2-2; the match to TRBD1 covers 7 bases. There are 15 residues in the CDR3. J was trimmed by 0 bases and V by 3 bases; bases with no gene match: 2. Per the germline V gene, CDR1 is SGHDT and CDR2 is YYEEEE. The CDR3 loop is CASSWDSTNTGELFF. CDR3 in DNA: TGTGCCAGCAGCTGGGACAGTACGAACACCGGGGAGCTGTTTTTT.

The J gene is TRBJ2-7, the V gene TRBV23-1; D call uncertain. TRBV23-1 qualifies as an ORF whose function is uncertain. This CDR3 contains 13 residues. The germline V and J ends were trimmed by 8 bases and 4 bases, with 15 bases remaining between them. CDR3 nucleotide sequence: TGCGCCAGCTCTACCCCCAGGTCGTACGAGCAGTACTTC. Translation gives CASSTPRSYEQYF.

The chain has TRBV6-5 and TRBJ2-2; D possibly corresponds to TRBD2 (6 bases). CDR3 length equals 16 residues. The germline CDR1 and CDR2 sequences are MNHEY and SVGAGI. V lost 4 bases and J lost 2, with 14 bases in between. CDR3 amino acids: CASSFGGSYNTGELFF. The DNA for the CDR3 is TGTGCCAGCAGTTTTGGAGGGAGTTATAACACCGGGGAGCTGTTTTTT.

This chain uses TRBV19 with TRBJ2-2; D possibly corresponds to TRBD2 (7 bases). Germline V gives CDR1 LNHDA, CDR2 SQIVND (reference sequence). CDR3 length equals 16 residues. Trimming pared 6 bases from V and 2 bases from J, leaving 16 bases between. CDR3 bases: TGTGCCAGTAGCCCGGGGGGCGGCGGCAACACCGGGGAGCTGTTTTTT. It codes for CASSPGGGGNTGELFF.

The chain has TRBV19 and TRBJ2-2; D is unclear. The V gene lost 5 bases and the J gene lost 0 bases, with 13 bases spanning the gap. The CDR3 runs 16 residues. Germline V lookup: CDR1 LNHDA, CDR2 SQIVND (reference sequence). This CDR3 is CASSPHTGTNTGELFF. In DNA form, the CDR3 reads TGTGCCAGTAGTCCCCACACTGGAACGAACACCGGGGAGCTGTTTTTT. The full variable domain, its missing parts supplied by reference TRBV19 and TRBJ2-2, is DGGITQSPKYLFRKEGQNVTLSCEQNLNHDAMYWYRQDPGQGLRLIYYSQIVNDFQKGDIAEGYSVSREKKESFPLTVTSAQKNPTAFYLCASSPHTGTNTGELFFGEGSRLTVL.

V gene TRBV7-9 combines with J gene TRBJ1-1; no clear D gene. The CDR3 runs to 14 residues. Trimming cost V 4 bases and J 3 bases, with 12 bases left between them. Germline values: CDR1 SEHNR, CDR2 FQNEAQ (reference sequence). The CDR3 sequence: CASSSLGQYTEAFF. CDR3 DNA sequence: TGTGCCAGCAGCTCACTTGGCCAATACACTGAAGCTTTCTTT.

On this clone: The junction does not match germline at one end; this may be a read error. Other DNA variants within this sample encode the same CDR3. V and J are TRBV2 and TRBJ2-5; no clear D gene. Looked up from germline, CDR1 is SNHLY and CDR2 is FYNNEI. This CDR3 contains 13 residues. CDR3 sequence: CASSALSQETQYF. CDR3 nucleotides: TGTGCCAGTAGTGCCCTGTCACAAGAGACCCAGTACTTC. The full variable domain, completed using reference TRBV2 and TRBJ2-5, is EPEVTQTPSHQVTQMGQEVILRCVPISNHLYFYWYRQILGQKVEFLVSFYNNEISEKSEIFDDQFSVERPDGSNFTLKIRSTKLEDSAMYFCASSALSQETQYFGPGTRLLVL.

The chain links TRBV6-9 to TRBJ1-2; TRBD1 might be the D (6 bases). The V and J ends lost 5 bases and 3 bases respectively, with 10 bases between them. The CDR3 runs to 13 residues. Germline V gives CDR1 MNHGY, CDR2 SVAAGI. The CDR3 DNA reads TGTGCCAGCAGTCCGACAGGCGACTATGGCTACACCTTC. Translation gives CASSPTGDYGYTF.

This chain links TRBV6-1 with TRBJ1-6; D is undetermined. CDR1 and CDR2 from the germline V gene are MNHNS and SASEGT. Trimming removed 4 bases from V and 2 bases from J, with 9 bases in between. The CDR3 has 15 residues. In nucleotides, the CDR3 is TGTGCCAGCAGTGGGGGTTTAACCTATAATTCACCCCTCCACTTT. Translating it yields CASSGGLTYNSPLHF.

The chain combines TRBV5-6 with TRBJ1-3; D is possibly TRBD1 (5 bases). The germline V and J ends were trimmed by 2 bases and 0 bases, with 18 bases remaining between them. Germline V gene sequence: CDR1 SGHDT, CDR2 YYEEEE. CDR3 length: 18 amino acids. Here the CDR3 reads CASSFRLGHSSSGNTIYF. CDR3 in DNA: TGTGCCAGCAGCTTTAGGCTCGGACACTCGTCCTCTGGAAACACCATATATTTT.

This chain links TRBV4-2 with TRBJ2-7; perhaps TRBD2 as D (5 bases). Trimming cost V 4 bases and J 0 bases, with 7 bases left between them. The CDR3 has 13 residues. Germline CDR1 is LGHNA and CDR2 is YNFKEQ. CDR3 sequence (DNA): TGTGCCAGCAGCCCGGACTTCTCCTACGAGCAGTACTTC. Protein product: CASSPDFSYEQYF.

V and J are TRBV30 and TRBJ2-7, with 9 bases lining up with TRBD1. The germline V gene encodes CDR1 GTSNPN and CDR2 SVGIG (reference sequence). This CDR3 has 14 amino acids. The V and J ends lost 1 base and 5 bases, in that order; junction bases with no gene match: 6. CDR3 coding DNA: TGTGCCTGGAGTGCCGGGACAGGGACCCACGAGCAGTACTTC. It yields the protein CAWSAGTGTHEQYF.

V usage is TRBV5-4 and J usage is TRBJ2-1, with D perhaps TRBD1 or TRBD2 (5 bases each). The CDR3 length is 16 residues. Per germline, CDR1 SGHNT and CDR2 YYREEE (reference sequence). Trimming took off 6 bases at V and 1 base at J, with 17 bases between the two ends. The CDR3 protein is CASTPFGAGSYNEQFF. The DNA of the CDR3 is TGTGCCAGCACCCCATTCGGGGCTGGGTCCTACAATGAGCAGTTCTTC.

The chain uses TRBV15 and TRBJ2-3; perhaps D is TRBD1 or TRBD2 (6 bases each). This CDR3 region has 15 residues. The ends were cut back, 1 base at V and 0 bases at J, with 8 bases in the middle. CDR1 is LNHNV and CDR2 is YYDKDF in the germline V gene (reference sequence). The CDR3 sequence: CATSRGGGSTDTQYF. The CDR3 DNA follows: TGTGCCACCAGCAGAGGAGGGGGGAGCACAGATACGCAGTATTTT.

The chain is built from TRBV5-1 and TRBJ2-5; TRBD2 matches at 10 bases. CDR1 and CDR2 from the germline V gene are SGHRS and YFSETQ. Trimming took 4 bases from V and 2 from J; bases not matched to a gene: 5. The CDR3 sequence is 15 residues long. The CDR3 spells CASSLSGRVQETQYF. In DNA, the CDR3 is TGCGCCAGCAGCCTCAGCGGGAGGGTACAAGAGACCCAGTACTTC.

Here the CDR3 reads CASSEGTSGGEQFF. In DNA, the CDR3 is TGTGCCAGCAGCGAGGGGACTAGCGGGGGGGAGCAGTTCTTC. V gene TRBV9 combines with J gene TRBJ2-1; 15 bases align to TRBD2. The germline gives CDR1 SGDLS, CDR2 YYNGEE. V shed 3 bases, J shed 10 bases, and the junction held 2 bases outside the gene matches. This CDR3 is built from 14 residues.

Written as DNA, the CDR3 is TGTGCCAGCAGTGCGCAGGAGAATTCACCCCTCCACTTT. Residues: CASSAQENSPLHF. The V gene is TRBV2, the J gene TRBJ1-6; D is uncertain. Per germline, CDR1 SNHLY and CDR2 FYNNEI. This CDR3 spans 13 amino acids. Trimming pared 4 bases from V and 7 bases from J, leaving 8 bases between.

In nucleotides, the CDR3 is TGTGCCAGCGGACAGGGGGTGTCAGCTTTCTTT. As protein: CASGQGVSAFF. The chain uses TRBV28 and TRBJ1-1, with 10 bases that match TRBD1. This CDR3 has 11 amino acids. Germline V lookup: CDR1 MDHEN, CDR2 SYDVKM. The V segment lost 8 bases and the J segment 10 bases; nucleotides outside the gene matches: 4.

This chain links TRBV2 with TRBJ2-7; 10 bases match TRBD1. The V segment lost 1 base and the J segment 7 bases; nucleotides outside the gene matches: 4. Germline-derived CDR1 and CDR2 are SNHLY and FYNNEI. This CDR3 contains 14 residues. The CDR3 region is CASSEGQGAWEQYF. The CDR3 DNA sequence: TGTGCCAGCAGTGAAGGACAGGGGGCGTGGGAGCAGTACTTC.

The chain joins TRBV4-1 to TRBJ2-2; 9 bases line up with TRBD1. J was trimmed by 5 bases and V by 4 bases; bases with no gene match: 2. Germline CDR1 reads MGHRA; CDR2 reads YSYEKL. This CDR3 spans 14 amino acids. The CDR3 spells CASSRQGETGELFF. CDR3 in DNA: TGCGCCAGCAGCCGACAGGGGGAAACCGGGGAGCTGTTTTTT.

This chain uses TRBV5-1 with TRBJ2-1; TRBD1 matches 9 bases. The CDR3 spans 14 residues. Germline V gene sequence: CDR1 SGHRS, CDR2 YFSETQ. V shed 4 bases, J shed 10 bases, and the junction held 9 bases outside the gene matches. The CDR3, as DNA: TGCGCCAGCAGCCCATCAACAGGGGGCCTGGAGCAGTTCTTC. Protein: CASSPSTGGLEQFF.

The chain couples TRBV21-1 to TRBJ1-6; the table's D call TRBD1 went unverified against the DNA. TRBV21-1 is shown as a pseudogene. CDR3 length equals 19 residues. The CDR3 nucleotides read TGTGCCAGCAGCAAAGCCAAAGGAGGCAGGGGGTTTAGGAATTCACCCCTCCACTTT. Translation: CASSKAKGGRGFRNSPLHF.

The chain uses TRBV19 and TRBJ1-3; unclear D gene. V lost 5 bases and J 3 bases, leaving 11 bases between the germline ends. Germline V CDR1 and CDR2: LNHDA, SQIVND (reference sequence). This CDR3 region has 14 residues. In DNA, the CDR3 is TGTGCCAGTAGTGTACCAGGATATGGAAACACCATATATTTT. It encodes CASSVPGYGNTIYF. The whole variable domain, remainder taken from reference TRBV19 and TRBJ1-3, is DGGITQSPKYLFRKEGQNVTLSCEQNLNHDAMYWYRQDPGQGLRLIYYSQIVNDFQKGDIAEGYSVSREKKESFPLTVTSAQKNPTAFYLCASSVPGYGNTIYFGEGSWLTVV.